This T cell receptor beta chain came from a study of T cell responses to AZD1222 COVID-19 vaccine (dated by TCRdb to the early 2020s). Turning to the overall study: TCR sequencing was performed for roughly 250 trial participants, of whom around 200 were given two doses of AZD1222 and roughly 25 were given two doses of MenACWY control vaccine. Trial participants were enrolled by age into subgroups of 18-55, 56-69 and 70-plus years, and around 150, 29 and 61 TCR-sequenced participants, respectively, were included in these subgroups. The investigation overall reported the following: Vaccine-associated CD4 TCRs spanned the whole spike protein, with dominant responses in regions 160-218 and 743-854. After two AZD1222 doses, both the breadth and the depth of spike-specific TCRs were significantly higher than at day 0 and than in MenACWY recipients. In the small 56-69-year group, the increase in depth fell short of significance, most likely because of low power. Participants were mostly white British, with more females than males. The authors suggested clonal diversity may have been underestimated. Because no samples from the day 14 peak response were available, repertoires could be characterized only after the peak T cell response. Conclusions about previously exposed vaccinees were limited because only six AZD1222 recipients were SARS-CoV-2 seropositive at baseline. Reportedly, almost half of the unique spike-specific TCRs recognized epitopes lying outside the regions that are mutated in the B.1.351 and B.1.1.7 variants.

Its CDR3 holds 16 amino acids, cysteine through phenylalanine. Only the CDR3 part of the read is kept: 48 bases, read in frame from the first base. Via the germline V gene, CDR1 is LGHNA and CDR2 YNFKEQ. V is reduced by 0 bases and J by 7 bases, leaving a spacing of 13 bases between them. As regards this clone: Its cognate antigen has yet to be identified. No base quality values were provided; no much bigger clone lies one nucleotide off.

The CDR3 regions of human TCRbeta chains were analyzed by immunosequencing. Turning to the authors' computational methods: TCRs in the repertoires were matched against a reference library of SARS-CoV-2-specific TCRs that had been generated with the MIRA antigen-specificity platform. Breadth was defined as the fraction of unique TCRs that were SARS-CoV-2-associated. Depth was defined as the fraction of total T cells that were SARS-CoV-2-associated. Using the MIRA data, each spike-specific TCR was assigned both to the spike region to which the TCR was reactive and to a CD4 or CD8 class. Log10-transformed breadth and depth values were compared by one-way ANOVA with Sidak's multiple comparisons tests. Not all clones reach the TCRdb copy of this immuneACCESS table, which keeps in-frame sequences only. Checked studies attribute under half of the gap to unresolved V genes and leave the rest unexplained. V and J calls and clone size are as listed in that table; D and trimming were resolved from the DNA. Across this sample there are over 60,000 clones, with under 90% seen only once. The ten largest account for about 14% of the sample.

The time point label on this specimen signifies: about 28 days (+/-7) after the second vaccine dose. AZD1222 recipients whose second dose came at about 4 weeks and those whose second dose came at about 12 weeks were combined into one group, since spike-specific TCR depth and breadth did not differ between the two schedules. Vaccinee samples came from UK trials COV001 and COV002, including a single-blind randomized controlled phase 2/3 trial of AZD1222 (ChAdOx1 nCoV-19) in healthy adults. Trial participant PBMC samples were collected at day 0 and day 28 after the second dose for TCRbeta chain sequencing.

The sequence came from an adult who received the AZD1222 COVID-19 vaccine. The chain employs TRBV4-2 and TRBJ1-6, with no confidently assigned D gene. Sequenced here: peripheral blood, sampled 28 days after the second AZD1222 dose. The nucleotides are TGTGCCAGCAGCCAAGAGCTTCCAGAGCCGAATTCACCCCTCCACTTT. Its coded protein is CASSQELPEPNSPLHF.